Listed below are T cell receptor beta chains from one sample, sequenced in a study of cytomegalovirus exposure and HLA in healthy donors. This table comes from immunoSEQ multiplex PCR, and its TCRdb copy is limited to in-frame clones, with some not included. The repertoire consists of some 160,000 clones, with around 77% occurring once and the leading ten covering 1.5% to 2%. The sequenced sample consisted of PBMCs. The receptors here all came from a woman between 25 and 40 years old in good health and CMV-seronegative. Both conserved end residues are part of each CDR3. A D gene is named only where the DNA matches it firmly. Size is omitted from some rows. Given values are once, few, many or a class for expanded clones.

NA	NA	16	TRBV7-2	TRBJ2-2	TGTGCCAGCAGCTCAGGGGTGAGGGGTAACACCGGGGAGCTGTTTTTT	CASSSGVRGNTGELFF
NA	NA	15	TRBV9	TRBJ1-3	TGTGCCAGCAGTCCAAGACACAACTCTGGAAACACCATATATTTT	CASSPRHNSGNTIYF
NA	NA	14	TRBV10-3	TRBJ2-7	TGTGCCATCAGTGGGACAGACACCTCCTACGAGCAGTACTTC	CAISGTDTSYEQYF
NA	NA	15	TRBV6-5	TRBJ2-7	TGTGCCAGCAGTTTTGACAGGCGGAGCTCCTACGAGCAGTACTTC	CASSFDRRSSYEQYF
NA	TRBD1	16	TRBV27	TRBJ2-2	TGTGCCAGCAGTTGGGGACAGGGGTCGAACACCGGGGAGCTGTTTTTT	CASSWGQGSNTGELFF
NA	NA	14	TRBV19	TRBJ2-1	TGTGCCAGTAGCGAGCCTAATCCATACAATGAGCAGTTCTTC	CASSEPNPYNEQFF
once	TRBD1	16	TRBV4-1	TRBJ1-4	TGCGCCAGCAGCCAGCTGGGGACAGCAACTAATGAAAAACTGTTTTTT	CASSQLGTATNEKLFF
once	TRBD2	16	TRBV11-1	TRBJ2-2	TGTGCCAGCAGCTCTTTAGCGGGGGGGCCCCACGGGGAGCTGTTTTTT	CASSSLAGGPHGELFF
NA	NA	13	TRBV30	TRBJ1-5	TGTGCCTGGAGTGAGTCGGTCAATCAGCCCCAGCATTTT	CAWSESVNQPQHF
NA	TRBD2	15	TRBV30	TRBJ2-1	TGTGCCTGGCGGCGAGCGGGGGGGCGGTACAATGAGCAGTTCTTC	CAWRRAGGRYNEQFF
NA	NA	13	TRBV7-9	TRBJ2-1	TGTGCCAGCAGCCCCCCCCAGTACAATGAGCAGTTCTTC	CASSPPQYNEQFF
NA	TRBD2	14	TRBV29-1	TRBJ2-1	TGCAGCGTTGAAGGCTGGGGGGGAATGGGTGAGCAGTTCTTC	CSVEGWGGMGEQFF
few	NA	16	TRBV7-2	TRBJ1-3	TGTGCCAGCAGCCGTACGGACAGATTCTCTGGAAACACCATATATTTT	CASSRTDRFSGNTIYF
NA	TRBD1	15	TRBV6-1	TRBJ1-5	TGTGCCAGCAGTGAGGCAGGGGGTAGCAATCAGCCCCAGCATTTT	CASSEAGGSNQPQHF
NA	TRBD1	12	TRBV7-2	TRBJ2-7	TGTGCCAGCAGTACCCGGACAGGCGAGCAGTACTTC	CASSTRTGEQYF
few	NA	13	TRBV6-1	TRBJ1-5	TGTGCCAGCAGTGATCTAGGGGATCAGCCCCAGCATTTT	CASSDLGDQPQHF
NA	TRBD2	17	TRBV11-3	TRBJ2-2	TGTGCCAGCAGCTCCCTGACTAGCGGGGGTTTCACCGGGGAGCTGTTTTTT	CASSSLTSGGFTGELFF
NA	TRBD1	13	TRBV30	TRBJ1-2	TGTGCCTGGAGGGGACAGTTTGACTATGGCTACACCTTC	CAWRGQFDYGYTF
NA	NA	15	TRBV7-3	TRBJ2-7	TGTGCCAGCAGCTTGGGTTTGACAGGTTATGACGAGCAGTACTTC	CASSLGLTGYDEQYF